Shown below are 28 T cell receptor beta chains from a single sample sequenced in a study of CD8 T cells in Susac syndrome. Random-hexamer reverse transcription was applied to about 0.5 to 1 ug RNA. TCRdb recomputed calls from the immunoSEQ multiplex PCR reads with MiXCR, one row per CDR3 protein. This table holds more than 70,000 distinct CDR3 sequences, around 94% found once. Input material: CD8+ T cells from PBMCs. The receptors derive from a human donor with Susac syndrome.

V usage is TRBV29-1 and J usage is TRBJ2-7; D ambiguous. Germline V gene sequence: CDR1 SQVTM, CDR2 ANQGSEA. The V gene lost 1 base and the J gene lost 4 bases, with 11 bases spanning the gap. This CDR3 spans 13 amino acids. CDR3 protein: CSVEGEIDYEQYF. The CDR3, as DNA: TGCAGCGTTGAAGGAGAGATTGATTACGAGCAGTACTTC.

The rearrangement uses TRBV7-3 and TRBJ2-3; D remains ambiguous. Germline V CDR1 and CDR2: SGHTA, FQGTGA. V lost 3 bases and J lost 4, with 14 bases in between. The CDR3 sequence is 15 residues long. The CDR3 nucleotides are TGTGCCAGCAGCTTGCTTGCGTGGGGTGCAGATACGCAGTATTTT. This encodes CASSLLAWGADTQYF.

The chain has TRBV7-9 and TRBJ2-2, with a tentative D call TRBD1 (5 bases). The CDR3 is 14 amino acids. Between the trimmed V and J ends, which lost 2 bases and 5 bases, there was a span of 9 bases. Germline assignment: CDR1 SEHNR and CDR2 FQNEAQ (reference sequence). CDR3 coding DNA: TGTGCCAGCAGCTTAATGCCAGGGACCGGGGAGCTGTTTTTT. Protein: CASSLMPGTGELFF. Full variable domain (remainder filled in from reference TRBV7-9 and TRBJ2-2): DTGVSQNPRHKITKRGQNVTFRCDPISEHNRLYWYRQTLGQGPEFLTYFQNEAQLEKSRLLSDRFSAERPKGSFSTLEIQRTEQGDSAMYLCASSLMPGTGELFFGEGSRLTVL.

The chain combines TRBV30 with TRBJ2-4; D perhaps matches TRBD1 (6 bases). The V and J ends lost 3 bases and 0 bases respectively, with 12 bases between them. The CDR3 runs to 15 residues. The germline V gene has CDR1 GTSNPN and CDR2 SVGIG (reference sequence). The CDR3 spells CAWRHLGQAKNIQYF. In DNA, the CDR3 is TGTGCCTGGAGACACCTGGGACAAGCCAAAAACATTCAGTACTTC.

This clonotype was recorded once. The rearrangement joins TRBV7-2 to TRBJ2-5; TRBD1 is a possible D gene (5 bases). Trimming pared 3 bases from V and 5 bases from J, leaving 13 bases between. This CDR3 is 14 amino acids long. Per the germline V gene, CDR1 is SGHTA and CDR2 is FQGNSA. CDR3 sequence: CASSFPIKGETQYF. CDR3 DNA sequence: TGTGCCAGCAGCTTTCCCATAAAGGGGGAGACCCAGTACTTC. Looking up the rest from reference TRBV7-2 and TRBJ2-5 gives the full variable domain: GAGVSQSPSNKVTEKGKDVELRCDPISGHTALYWYRQSLGQGLEFLIYFQGNSAPDKSGLPSDRFSAERTGGSVSTLTIQRTQQEDSAVYLCASSFPIKGETQYFGPGTRLLVL.

This clonotype was seen once. CDR3 sequence reads: CASSEWQGGEKLFF. The CDR3 region has the DNA TGTGCCAGCAGTGAATGGCAGGGCGGTGAAAAACTGTTTTTT. V gene TRBV25-1 combines with J gene TRBJ1-4, with D perhaps TRBD1 (5 bases). Germline loops: CDR1 MGHDK, CDR2 SYGVNS. This CDR3 is built from 14 residues. The germline V and J ends were trimmed by 1 base and 7 bases, with 10 bases remaining between them.

The chain carries TRBV6-4 and TRBJ2-3; 7 nucleotides line up with TRBD1. The germline V gene has CDR1 MRHNA and CDR2 SNTAGT. The V segment lost 4 bases and the J segment 11 bases; nucleotides outside the gene matches: 9. The CDR3 is made up of 13 amino acids. CDR3 DNA: TGTGCCAGCAGTGGGGGCCTACGGGACAGGCAGTATTTT. Translated, it gives CASSGGLRDRQYF.

A single count supports this clonotype. CDR3 region: CSGGRTGATDTQYF. Here the CDR3 DNA reads TGCAGCGGGGGGCGGACAGGGGCCACAGATACGCAGTATTTT. The chain carries TRBV29-1 and TRBJ2-3; 9 bases map to TRBD1. This CDR3 has 14 residues. J gave up 2 bases and V 7 bases, and 7 bases lay outside the gene matches. Looked up from germline, CDR1 is SQVTM and CDR2 is ANQGSEA.

This chain joins TRBV12-3 or TRBV12-4 and TRBJ2-1; TRBD2 matches 11 bases. The CDR3 sequence is 15 residues long. V lost 1 base, J lost 5 bases, and 1 base stayed unmatched. The CDR3 DNA is TGTGCCAGCAGTTTAGGACTAGCGGGGAACAATGAGCAGTTCTTC. It codes for CASSLGLAGNNEQFF.

This chain uses TRBV2 with TRBJ2-1; 7 bases agree with TRBD1. Looked up from germline, CDR1 is SNHLY and CDR2 is FYNNEI. The trim removed 6 bases at V and 11 bases at J, leaving 1 base unmatched. This CDR3 contains 10 residues. The CDR3 sequence: CASRGQKQFF. CDR3 DNA sequence: TGTGCCAGCAGGGGACAGAAGCAGTTCTTC.

The chain has TRBV12-3 or TRBV12-4 and TRBJ2-5; the D is unclear. Trimming took off 5 bases at V and 1 base at J, with 8 bases between the two ends. The CDR3 spans 13 residues. The CDR3 spells CASSQYLQETQYF. CDR3 sequence (DNA): TGTGCCAGCAGTCAGTACCTCCAAGAGACCCAGTACTTC.

This chain connects TRBV5-1 to TRBJ1-1; D gene unclear. CDR3 size: 11 residues. Trimming removed 0 bases at V and 11 bases at J, with 8 bases between. In germline, CDR1 is SGHRS, CDR2 YFSETQ. The CDR3 bases are TGCGCCAGCAGCTTGGGAGGGCTCGCTTTCTTT. This sequence encodes CASSLGGLAFF.

The chain combines TRBV9 with TRBJ1-2; D remains unclear. V was trimmed by 0 bases and J by 4 bases, leaving 16 bases between them. The CDR3 length is 16 residues. CDR1 and CDR2 from the germline V gene are SGDLS and YYNGEE. The CDR3, as DNA: TGTGCCAGCAGCGTAGAAGAAGCGGTACGGTCCTATGGCTACACCTTC. Amino acid sequence: CASSVEEAVRSYGYTF.

As regards this clonotype: Relative to the germline gene, one junction end is altered; a read error may explain this. This sequence joins TRBV7-7 and TRBJ2-3, with 7 bases that match TRBD2. The CDR3 has 16 amino acids. Germline-derived CDR1 and CDR2 are SSHAT and FNYEAQ (reference sequence). The CDR3 loop reads CASSSGRAGDTDTQYF. DNA of the CDR3: TGTGCTAGCAGCTCCGGACGGGCGGGGGACACAGATACGCAGTATTTT.

The gene calls are TRBV12-3 or TRBV12-4 and TRBJ2-7; 8 positions agree with TRBD1. The CDR3 is 12 amino acids. The junction had 3 bases not matched to a gene; V was cut back by 10 bases and J by 1 base. CDR3 nucleotide sequence: TGTGCCATCCGGACAGGGTCCTACGAGCAGTACTTC. Its translation is CAIRTGSYEQYF.

V gene TRBV7-8 combines with J gene TRBJ2-3, with D possibly being TRBD1 (7 bases). Trimming removed 7 bases at V and 1 base at J, with 12 bases between. Germline CDR1 reads SGHVS; CDR2 reads FQNEAQ. This CDR3 region has 14 residues. CDR3 sequence (DNA): TGTGCCAGCACCGACAGGGAGGGCACAGATACGCAGTATTTT. Translation: CASTDREGTDTQYF. The variable domain in full, completed from reference TRBV7-8 and TRBJ2-3, reads GAGVSQSPRYKVAKRGQDVALRCDPISGHVSLFWYQQALGQGPEFLTYFQNEAQLDKSGLPSDRFFAERPEGSVSTLKIQRTQQEDSAVYLCASTDREGTDTQYFGPGTRLTVL.

The chain employs TRBV6-5 and TRBJ2-3, with D unclear. The CDR3 runs to 13 residues. CDR1 is MNHEY, CDR2 SVGAGI, per germline. Trimming stripped 5 bases from V and 6 bases from J, with 12 bases between. CDR3 in DNA: TGTGCCAGCAGTGACCCCGCCACGGATACGCAGTATTTT. Its translation is CASSDPATDTQYF.

The gene calls are TRBV29-1 and TRBJ2-7, with TRBD1 identical over 9 bases. Per the germline V gene, CDR1 is SQVTM and CDR2 is ANQGSEA. Losses at the gene ends were 6 bases for V and 1 base for J; bases not matched to a gene: 7. This CDR3 is 14 amino acids long. In DNA, the CDR3 is TGCAGCGTACTGGGACAGGGATCGTCCTACGAGCAGTACTTC. It yields the protein CSVLGQGSSYEQYF.

V is TRBV9 and J is TRBJ1-3, with D perhaps matching TRBD1 (5 bases). The CDR3 sequence is 17 residues long. CDR1 SGDLS and CDR2 YYNGEE come from the germline V gene. Trimming took 2 bases from V and 7 from J, leaving 22 bases between them. The CDR3 DNA reads as TGTGCCAGCAGCGTCACCGGGACGGGGAGTCTGAGGAACACCATATATTTT. Amino acid sequence: CASSVTGTGSLRNTIYF.

The CDR3 region is CASGLGVLETQYF. CDR3 DNA sequence: TGTGCTAGTGGTTTAGGAGTCCTGGAGACCCAGTACTTC. V gene TRBV12-5 combines with J gene TRBJ2-5; D not resolved. This CDR3 contains 13 residues. The germline CDR1 and CDR2 sequences are LGHNT and FRNRAP. Trimming took off 3 bases at V and 5 bases at J, with 10 bases between the two ends.

The chain couples TRBV2 to TRBJ1-2, with TRBD1 matching 10 bases. There are 14 residues in the CDR3. CDR1 is SNHLY, CDR2 FYNNEI, per germline. After removal of 4 bases from V and 4 bases from J, the junction contained 3 bases not matched to a gene. The CDR3 nucleotides are TGTGCCAGCAGTGGGACAGGGGGAGCCTATGGCTACACCTTC. Translation: CASSGTGGAYGYTF.

V is TRBV4-1 and J is TRBJ1-1, with D possibly being TRBD1 (5 bases). The germline V gene has CDR1 MGHRA and CDR2 YSYEKL. V lost 3 bases and J 5 bases, leaving 10 bases between the germline ends. The CDR3 is made up of 13 amino acids. In nucleotides, the CDR3 is TGCGCCAGCAGCCATGAGGGGCGGACTGAAGCTTTCTTT. Its protein is CASSHEGRTEAFF.

The chain joins TRBV20-1 to TRBJ2-7, with D perhaps TRBD1 or TRBD2 (5 bases each). The germline V and J ends were trimmed by 6 bases and 3 bases, with 18 bases remaining between them. CDR1 DFQATT and CDR2 SNEGSKA come from the germline V gene (reference sequence). This CDR3 spans 14 amino acids. The CDR3 region is CSASSRGVRYEQYF. The CDR3 DNA follows: TGCAGTGCCTCTTCCCGGGGCGTACGCTACGAGCAGTACTTC.

The genes are TRBV28 and TRBJ2-5; TRBD2 matches at 8 bases. In germline, CDR1 is MDHEN, CDR2 SYDVKM. The CDR3 has 17 amino acids. V gave up 6 bases and J gave up 0 bases; unmatched junction bases: 12. In DNA, the CDR3 is TGTGCCAGCAGCTACGACTTGCGGGGGGCAAACCAAGAGACCCAGTACTTC. Encoded protein: CASSYDLRGANQETQYF.

V is TRBV9 and J is TRBJ2-1; 11 bases are shared with TRBD2. The CDR3 extends over 15 amino acids. Germline-derived CDR1 and CDR2 are SGDLS and YYNGEE. With V trimmed by 3 bases and J by 2 bases, 1 base remained unmatched. The CDR3 loop reads CASSETSGAYNEQFF. The CDR3 DNA reads TGTGCCAGCAGCGAGACTAGCGGGGCCTACAATGAGCAGTTCTTC.

This sequence joins TRBV9 and TRBJ1-5; unclear D gene. CDR3 length equals 16 residues. V lost 0 bases and J 7 bases, leaving 17 bases between the germline ends. CDR1 SGDLS and CDR2 YYNGEE come from the germline V gene. This CDR3 is CASSVVEGEFGQPQHF. The CDR3, as DNA: TGTGCCAGCAGCGTAGTAGAGGGAGAATTCGGGCAGCCCCAGCATTTT.

V usage is TRBV7-9 and J usage is TRBJ1-1, with unresolved D. Germline assignment: CDR1 SEHNR and CDR2 FQNEAQ (reference sequence). Trimming took 8 bases from V and 0 from J, leaving 10 bases between them. This CDR3 is built from 13 residues. CDR3 loop: CASWGGLNTEAFF. DNA for the CDR3: TGTGCCAGCTGGGGAGGGTTGAACACTGAAGCTTTCTTT.

This clonotype was seen a few times. This rearrangement joins TRBV15 to TRBJ1-2; 9 nucleotides line up with TRBD1. V lost 3 bases and J lost 8; bases outside the gene matches: 10. Looked up from germline, CDR1 is LNHNV and CDR2 is YYDKDF (reference sequence). CDR3 size: 15 residues. Here the CDR3 reads CATSSVGQGIRGYTF. The CDR3, as DNA: TGTGCCACCAGCAGTGTGGGACAGGGAATTCGGGGCTACACCTTC.